The rows below give T cell receptor beta chains drawn from one sample of a study of human T cells and chemical hapten exposure. Via MiXCR, TCRdb re-called the RACE reads, giving one row per CDR3 protein. The sample has 180,000 or so distinct CDR3 sequences, approximately 24% seen once. The sequences come from whole blood, collected in connection with sensitization to the hapten diphenylcyclopropenone (DPC). The receptors come from a woman between 35 and 50 years old with alopecia areata. Some clones in this sample may be carry-over from other donors' samples. CDR3s include the opening cysteine and the closing phenylalanine or tryptophan. The D gene is left open where the match is weak. Not every row has a clone size; where given, it reads once, few, many or a size class.

TRBV7-2,TRBJ1-5,-,TRBD1,TGTGCCAGCAACCCAGGACAGGGGAGACAGCCCCAGCATTTT,CASNPGQGRQPQHF
TRBV5-1,TRBJ2-1,many,-,TGCGCCAGCAAATTTAACCACAATGAGCAGTTCTTC,CASKFNHNEQFF
TRBV6-2/TRBV6-3,TRBJ2-7,few,TRBD1,TGTGCCAGCAGTTATTCGGCGGGCAGGGGGTTGCTGGAGCAGTACTTC,CASSYSAGRGLLEQYF
TRBV28,TRBJ2-7,many,-,TGTGCCAGCATCCCTTTGGGACATAACTCCTACGAGCAGTACTTC,CASIPLGHNSYEQYF
TRBV29-1,TRBJ1-1,few,TRBD1,TGCAGCGTTAAGGGACAGAAGAACACTGAAGCTTTCTTT,CSVKGQKNTEAFF
TRBV4-3,TRBJ2-3,-,TRBD2,TGCGCCAGCAGCCGCGGGACTAGCGGAGATACGCAGTATTTT,CASSRGTSGDTQYF
TRBV6-1,TRBJ2-4,-,TRBD2,TGTGCCAGCAGTGACCGGGACTACCAACTATCCAAAAACATTCAGTACTTC,CASSDRDYQLSKNIQYF
TRBV28,TRBJ1-2,few,-,TGTGCCAGCAGGGCAGTGCGGTATGGCTACACCTTC,CASRAVRYGYTF
TRBV10-3,TRBJ2-7,-,TRBD1,TGTGCCATCAGCTCCGGGACAGGGGTCGAGCAGTACTTC,CAISSGTGVEQYF
TRBV30,TRBJ2-5,few,TRBD2,TGTGCCTGGAGTGCAAAGCGGGGAATACACCAAGAGACCCAGTACTTC,CAWSAKRGIHQETQYF
TRBV29-1,TRBJ1-1,-,-,TGCAGCGTTGAAAGACAGCAGAACACTGAAGCTTTCTTT,CSVERQQNTEAFF
TRBV5-4,TRBJ2-4,few,-,TGTGCCAGCAGCTCTGGGGGGGCCGAGGCCAAAAACATTCAGTACTTC,CASSSGGAEAKNIQYF
TRBV4-1,TRBJ2-1,-,TRBD2,TGCGCCAGCAGCCCCGGACTAGCGGGAGGGTACCATGAGCAGTTCTTC,CASSPGLAGGYHEQFF
TRBV6-2/TRBV6-3,TRBJ2-5,few,-,TGTGCCAGCAGCGGAATAGAGACCCAGTACTTC,CASSGIETQYF
TRBV4-1,TRBJ1-1,once,-,TGCGCCAGCAGCCTGGAGAACACTGAAGCTTTCTTT,CASSLENTEAFF